The clone carrying this T cell receptor (beta chain) was detected once. Its antigen is unknown. The data were obtained in a study of vaccination effects on CD4 cells after COVID-19. Antigen-specific CD4+ T cells were expanded with viral peptide pools in the ViraFEST assay before sequencing. Subsequent to a culture period of 10 days, CD4+ T cells were isolated. All study participants received two doses of BNT162b2 or mRNA-1273 vaccine. Negative nucleocapsid antibody tests before and after vaccination confirmed no previous SARS-CoV-2 infection. Every well got over 1.5 million PBMC, which were grown with about 9.9 IU/ml IL-2 and 10 ug/ml peptides. TCRdb's table, derived via immunoSEQ multiplex PCR, lists solely in-frame clones and lacks some. The table lists tens of thousands of clones, roughly 73% of them singletons. Germline CDR1 is SGHNT and CDR2 is YYREEE (reference sequence). The V gene lost 0 bases and the J gene lost 5 bases, with 14 bases spanning the gap. This CDR3 has 15 amino acids.

The source was CD4+ T cells from PBMCs cultured with HCoV-NL63 spike peptides, collected after COVID-19 vaccination. This clonotype originated in a human donor who received a COVID-19 vaccine. The gene calls are TRBV5-4 and TRBJ2-5; D may correspond to TRBD1 or TRBD2 (6 bases each). This chain's CDR3 is CASSLAGGGQETQYF. In nucleotides, the CDR3 is TGTGCCAGCAGCTTGGCCGGGGGCGGGCAGGAGACCCAGTACTTC. Looking up the rest from reference TRBV5-4 and TRBJ2-5 gives the full variable domain: ETGVTQSPTHLIKTRGQQVTLRCSSQSGHNTVSWYQQALGQGPQFIFQYYREEENGRGNFPPRFSGLQFPNYSSELNVNALELDDSALYLCASSLAGGGQETQYFGPGTRLLVL.